These 19 T cell receptor beta chains share one sample of origin, sequenced in a study of blood T cell repertoires in COVID-19. Profiled with immunoSEQ multiplex PCR; TCRdb holds only in-frame clones, not every one. The sample consists of roughly 250,000 clones, around 89% of them appearing once. The specimen was PBMCs or T cells enriched from blood (not recorded which). These receptors all come from a middle-aged woman with acute COVID-19.

V gene TRBV7-9 combines with J gene TRBJ1-2; D perhaps matches TRBD1 (5 bases). Trimming pared 0 bases from V and 6 bases from J, leaving 8 bases between. Germline CDR1 is SEHNR and CDR2 is FQNEAQ (reference sequence). This CDR3 comprises 13 residues. CDR3 sequence reads: CASSLAQGNGYTF. For the CDR3, the DNA is TGTGCCAGCAGCTTAGCGCAGGGAAATGGCTACACCTTC.

The chain links TRBV24-1 to TRBJ1-2; unclear D gene. V was cut by 4 bases and J by 8 bases, with 19 bases left in between. Per germline, CDR1 KGHDR and CDR2 SFDVKD. The CDR3 runs 15 residues. The CDR3 loop reads CATSDPKAGLEGYTF. In nucleotides, the CDR3 is TGTGCCACCAGTGACCCAAAGGCGGGCCTGGAGGGCTACACCTTC.

The rearrangement joins TRBV27 to TRBJ1-6, with TRBD1 matching over 7 bases. The germline CDR1 and CDR2 sequences are MNHEY and SMNVEV (reference sequence). The CDR3 is 14 amino acids. J was trimmed by 5 bases and V by 5 bases; bases with no gene match: 3. The CDR3 coding sequence is TGTGCCAGCAGTCTTACAGGGGATAATTCACCCCTCCACTTT. It yields the protein CASSLTGDNSPLHF.

This clone was observed a single time. The CDR3 is CASSLVTGGILFYTF. CDR3 bases: TGTGCCAGCAGCTTGGTCACAGGGGGGATCCTCTTCTACACCTTC. V usage is TRBV5-6 and J usage is TRBJ1-2; 8 bases agree with TRBD1. V lost 0 bases, J lost 10 bases, and 11 bases stayed unmatched. The CDR3 runs 15 residues. Per the germline V gene, CDR1 is SGHDT and CDR2 is YYEEEE.

V usage is TRBV27 and J usage is TRBJ2-7, with a possible D match to TRBD2 (5 bases). V was shortened by 2 bases and J by 5 bases, with 13 bases between the two germline ends. CDR1 and CDR2 from the germline V gene are MNHEY and SMNVEV (reference sequence). The CDR3 extends over 14 amino acids. The CDR3: CASSLRGYTHEQYF. CDR3 sequence (DNA): TGTGCCAGCAGTTTACGCGGGTATACCCACGAGCAGTACTTC.

The chain is built from TRBV6-2 or TRBV6-3 and TRBJ2-7; 9 bases line up with TRBD1. The germline CDR1 and CDR2 sequences are MNHEY and SVGEGT. The CDR3 spans 15 residues. Trimming took 6 bases from V and 5 from J; bases not matched to a gene: 11. Written as DNA, the CDR3 is TGTGCCAGCAGCCAGGGACAGGGCCCGTCCGACGAGCAGTACTTC. Protein product: CASSQGQGPSDEQYF.

In its sample, this clone was seen once. This chain joins TRBV5-8 and TRBJ2-2; a weak D match, TRBD1 (5 bases). V dropped 5 bases and J dropped 4 bases, with 12 bases sitting between them. CDR1 and CDR2 from the germline V gene are SGHTS and YDEGEE. This CDR3 spans 14 amino acids. The CDR3 loop reads CASRFRVATGELFF. The CDR3 DNA reads as TGTGCCAGCAGATTCAGGGTTGCCACCGGGGAGCTGTTTTTT.

This clone was seen just once. The genes are TRBV7-8 and TRBJ2-3; 8 nucleotides match TRBD1. The V and J ends lost 3 bases and 7 bases, in that order; junction bases with no gene match: 9. Germline V CDR1 and CDR2: SGHVS, FQNEAQ. The CDR3 runs to 15 residues. CDR3 sequence reads: CASSFPRTGLNTQYF. CDR3 nucleotide sequence: TGTGCCAGCAGCTTCCCAAGGACAGGGCTGAATACGCAGTATTTT.

V usage is TRBV5-5 and J usage is TRBJ1-3, with 7 nucleotides matching TRBD1. The CDR3 totals 15 residues. V shed 0 bases, J shed 4 bases, and the junction held 4 bases outside the gene matches. Germline loops: CDR1 SGHKS, CDR2 YYEKEE (reference sequence). Here the CDR3 DNA reads TGTGCCAGCAGCTTGGAGGGGGCGGAAGGAAACACCATATATTTT. Translating it yields CASSLEGAEGNTIYF. The complete variable domain, with remaining parts taken from reference TRBV5-5 and TRBJ1-3, reads DAGVTQSPTHLIKTRGQQVTLRCSPISGHKSVSWYQQVLGQGPQFIFQYYEKEERGRGNFPDRFSARQFPNYSSELNVNALLLGDSALYLCASSLEGAEGNTIYFGEGSWLTVV.

This clone turned up a few times. The chain recombines TRBV2 with TRBJ2-7; D unresolved. V lost 7 bases to trimming and J lost 2 bases, with 24 bases between them. The CDR3 totals 17 residues. Germline V gene data show CDR1 as SNHLY and CDR2 as FYNNEI. Here the CDR3 reads CASMLSEVAGSAYEQYV. DNA of the CDR3: TGTGCCAGCATGCTCTCCGAAGTAGCCGGATCTGCCTACGAGCAGTACGTC.

The chain is built from TRBV13 and TRBJ1-5, with TRBD1 matching over 7 bases. Germline values: CDR1 PRHDT, CDR2 FYEKMQ (reference sequence). V lost 0 bases and J lost 9; bases outside the gene matches: 8. The CDR3 has 15 residues. The CDR3 DNA reads as TGTGCCAGCAGCTTAGGAGGGGGCGTCTCGGGGCCCCAGCATTTT. Translation: CASSLGGGVSGPQHF.

This clone was counted once. The chain links TRBV7-9 to TRBJ1-2; 7 positions match TRBD1. The V gene end was trimmed by 2 bases and the J gene end by 6 bases; junction bases not matched to a gene: 6. Germline assignment: CDR1 SEHNR and CDR2 FQNEAQ (reference sequence). The CDR3 runs to 14 residues. CDR3 residues: CASSLRQGGHGYTF. The CDR3 bases are TGTGCCAGCAGCTTACGACAGGGAGGTCATGGCTACACCTTC.

The gene calls are TRBV5-4 and TRBJ1-2; 8 positions agree with TRBD1. V lost 0 bases to trimming and J lost 2 bases; unmatched junction nucleotides: 0. CDR1 SGHNT and CDR2 YYREEE come from the germline V gene (reference sequence). CDR3 length equals 14 residues. CDR3 in amino acids: CASSLGTGNYGYTF. The CDR3 DNA follows: TGTGCCAGCAGCTTGGGGACAGGGAACTATGGCTACACCTTC.

This clone has a handful of counts. This chain uses TRBV5-4 with TRBJ2-1; D might be TRBD2 (5 bases). CDR1 is SGHNT and CDR2 is YYREEE in the germline V gene (reference sequence). This CDR3 has 15 residues. Trimming stripped 1 base from V and 4 bases from J, with 12 bases between. The DNA of the CDR3 is TGTGCCAGCAGCTTGCCAGCGGTCAGGTACAATGAGCAGTTCTTC. Protein: CASSLPAVRYNEQFF.

The rearrangement joins TRBV29-1 to TRBJ2-2, with D hard to call. From germline, CDR1 is SQVTM and CDR2 ANQGSEA. V was trimmed by 6 bases and J by 5 bases, leaving 7 bases between them. The CDR3 sequence is 11 residues long. CDR3 in amino acids: CSVQRTGELFF. The CDR3 nucleotides read TGCAGCGTCCAGAGGACCGGGGAGCTGTTTTTT.

The CDR3 region has the DNA TGCGCCAGCAGCTTGGGACAGCTGGAAGAAAAACTGTTTTTT. This encodes CASSLGQLEEKLFF. The chain couples TRBV5-1 to TRBJ1-4; maybe TRBD1 (5 bases). Germline CDR1 reads SGHRS; CDR2 reads YFSETQ. With 0 bases removed from V and 8 bases from J, the gap between germline ends came to 11 bases. The CDR3 has 14 residues.

J is TRBJ2-2 and V is TRBV7-9, with 12 bases aligning to TRBD2. Trimming cost V 6 bases and J 5 bases; bases outside gene matches: 4. Germline V gene data show CDR1 as SEHNR and CDR2 as FQNEAQ (reference sequence). There are 15 residues in the CDR3. For the CDR3, the DNA is TGTGCCAGCAGTCCCCTAGCGGGAGGGACCGGGGAGCTGTTTTTT. This translates into CASSPLAGGTGELFF. The full variable domain, completed using reference TRBV7-9 and TRBJ2-2, is DTGVSQNPRHKITKRGQNVTFRCDPISEHNRLYWYRQTLGQGPEFLTYFQNEAQLEKSRLLSDRFSAERPKGSFSTLEIQRTEQGDSAMYLCASSPLAGGTGELFFGEGSRLTVL.

The chain has TRBV3-1 (or the pseudogene TRBV3-2) and TRBJ2-6; no clear D. Trimming shortened V by 3 bases and J by 0 bases, and 12 bases separated the two germline ends. Germline V gene lookup returns CDR1 LGHDT and CDR2 YNNKEL (reference sequence). The CDR3 totals 17 residues. CDR3 region: CASSQGYSHSGANVLTF. The CDR3 DNA follows: TGTGCCAGCAGCCAGGGCTATTCACACTCTGGGGCCAACGTCCTGACTTTC.

The rearrangement joins TRBV28 to TRBJ1-1, with a possible D match to TRBD1 (5 bases). CDR3 length: 14 amino acids. Deletions cut 6 bases from V and 3 bases from J, with 14 bases between. Germline V gene sequence: CDR1 MDHEN, CDR2 SYDVKM. The CDR3 sequence: CASSGSTGDTEAFF. The CDR3, as DNA: TGTGCCAGCAGCGGATCAACGGGGGACACTGAAGCTTTCTTT.